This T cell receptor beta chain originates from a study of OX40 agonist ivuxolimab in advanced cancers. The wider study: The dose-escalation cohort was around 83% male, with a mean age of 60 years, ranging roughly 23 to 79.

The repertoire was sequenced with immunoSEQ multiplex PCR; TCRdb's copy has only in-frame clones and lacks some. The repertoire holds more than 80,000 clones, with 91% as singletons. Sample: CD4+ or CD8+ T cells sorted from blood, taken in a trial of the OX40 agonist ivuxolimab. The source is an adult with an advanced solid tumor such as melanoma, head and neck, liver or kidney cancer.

CDR3 region: CASSHGAGVADTQYF. CDR3 sequence (DNA): TGCGCCAGCAGCCATGGTGCGGGAGTCGCAGATACGCAGTATTTT. V is TRBV5-1 and J is TRBJ2-3, with 7 bases fitting TRBD2. The CDR3 has 15 residues. Trimming took 4 bases from V and 4 from J; bases not matched to a gene: 9. CDR1 SGHRS and CDR2 YFSETQ come from the germline V gene.